This is a list of T cell receptor beta chains from one sample in a study of blood T cell repertoires in COVID-19. TCRdb keeps only in-frame clones here, not all; method: immunoSEQ multiplex PCR. The data show tens of thousands of clones, with approximately 88% seen just once and around 1.3% held by the top ten. The specimen sequenced was peripheral blood. These receptors were obtained from a woman between 55 and 75 years old with acute or convalescent COVID-19. CDR3s include the opening cysteine and the closing phenylalanine or tryptophan. Each record gives: J gene, D gene, V gene, clone size, CDR3 DNA, CDR3 protein. The D gene is left open where the match is weak. Size is stated for part of the rows, as once, few or many counts, or as a class when the clone is expanded.

>TRBJ1-1|-|TRBV30|-
TGTGCCTGGAGCCGACGTAGCATGAACACTGAAGCTTTCTTT
CAWSRRSMNTEAFF
>TRBJ2-2|-|TRBV7-2|-
TGTGCCAGCAGCTCCCGGTTTCCTTCGAACACCGGGGAGCTGTTTTTT
CASSSRFPSNTGELFF
>TRBJ1-1|-|TRBV11-1|-
TGTGCCAGCAGCTTAGCGGGGGGCACTGAAGCTTTCTTT
CASSLAGGTEAFF
>TRBJ2-5|TRBD1|TRBV3-1/TRBV3-2|-
TGTGCCAGCAGCCAAGGGACAGGGAGAGAGACCCAGTACTTC
CASSQGTGRETQYF
>TRBJ2-1|TRBD1|TRBV19|-
TGTGCCAGTACCCTAGACAGGGCGCATTACAATGAGCAGTTCTTC
CASTLDRAHYNEQFF
>TRBJ2-1|-|TRBV15|-
TGTGCCACCAGCAGGACAACAGGATTATACAATGAGCAGTTCTTC
CATSRTTGLYNEQFF
>TRBJ1-2|-|TRBV28|few
TGTGCCAGCAGTTTCTCACAGGGTAGCTATGGCTACACCTTC
CASSFSQGSYGYTF
>TRBJ2-6|TRBD2|TRBV6-2/TRBV6-3|once
TGTGCCAGCAGTTATACCGCTAGCGGGGGCCGCTCTGGGGCCAACGTCCTGACTTTC
CASSYTASGGRSGANVLTF
>TRBJ2-3|-|TRBV2|-
TGTGCCAGCAGTGAAACAGTTCATACGCAGTATTTT
CASSETVHTQYF
>TRBJ2-2|TRBD2|TRBV5-1|-
TGCGCCAGCAGCTTGGGGACTAGACCATCTCCCGGGGAGCTGTTTTTT
CASSLGTRPSPGELFF
>TRBJ1-2|TRBD1|TRBV19|-
TGTGCCAGTAGTCGCCGGACAGGGGTCGGCTATGGCTACACCTTC
CASSRRTGVGYGYTF
>TRBJ2-1|TRBD1|TRBV28|-
TGTGCCAGCAGTGAACGACAGGGGGCGACTTTTTACAATGAGCAGTTCTTC
CASSERQGATFYNEQFF
>TRBJ2-3|-|TRBV11-2|-
TGTGCCAGCAGCAACCCCGGGGGGCCCGGGGATACGCAGTATTTT
CASSNPGGPGDTQYF
>TRBJ1-1|-|TRBV10-3|-
TGTGCCATCAGTGAAAGATTCGGGGGAGTCACTGAAGCTTTCTTT
CAISERFGGVTEAFF
>TRBJ1-1|-|TRBV7-6|-
TGTGCCAGCAGCTTAGGAAACAGCGGTGGCACTGAAGCTTTCTTT
CASSLGNSGGTEAFF
>TRBJ1-3|TRBD1|TRBV19|-
TGTGCCAGTAGTACCCTCCGGCCGACAGGGACCTCTGGAAACACCATATATTTT
CASSTLRPTGTSGNTIYF
>TRBJ2-5|-|TRBV6-2/TRBV6-3|-
TGTGCCAGCAGTTACGGGGAGGTGGGGCGCGGTCTCGGAGAGACCCAGTACTTC
CASSYGEVGRGLGETQYF
>TRBJ2-3|TRBD1|TRBV18|once
TGTGCCAGCTCACCACTACAGGGGGAAAGCACAGATACGCAGTATTTT
CASSPLQGESTDTQYF
>TRBJ1-5|-|TRBV9|-
TGTGCCAGCAGCGTAGGACAGGCTGATCAGCCCCAGCATTTT
CASSVGQADQPQHF
>TRBJ1-5|TRBD1|TRBV27|-
TGTGCCAGCAGTACACGTACAGGGGGCAGTCAGCCCCAGCATTTT
CASSTRTGGSQPQHF
>TRBJ1-3|-|TRBV4-3|-
TGCGCCAGCAGCCAAGGGGTAGGGGCCGGAAACACCATATATTTT
CASSQGVGAGNTIYF
>TRBJ1-2|-|TRBV6-5|once
TGTGCCAGCAGTTACGGAGGACAGAACTATGGCTACACCTTC
CASSYGGQNYGYTF
>TRBJ2-1|TRBD2|TRBV6-5|-
TGTGCCAGCAGTTCGCTAGCGGGAGGGTCCTACAATGAGCAGTTCTTC
CASSSLAGGSYNEQFF
>TRBJ1-3|-|TRBV29-1|-
TGCAGCGTTGAACCCTTTACAGAGACCTCTGGAAACACCATATATTTT
CSVEPFTETSGNTIYF
>TRBJ2-1|-|TRBV6-2/TRBV6-3|-
TGTGCCAGCAGCAACGGAGGGACCCACAATGAGCAGTTCTTC
CASSNGGTHNEQFF
>TRBJ1-5|TRBD1|TRBV19|once
TGTGCCAGTAGTCTTGGACAGGGCGGAAATCAGCCCCAGCATTTT
CASSLGQGGNQPQHF
>TRBJ2-5|TRBD2|TRBV7-6|-
TGTGCCAGCAGCTTAGGGCAGGCTAGCGGGGGACAAGAGACCCAGTACTTC
CASSLGQASGGQETQYF
>TRBJ1-3|-|TRBV12-3/TRBV12-4|-
TGTGCCAGCAGTTTAAGTTTCGCGGACACCATATATTTT
CASSLSFADTIYF
>TRBJ2-3|TRBD2|TRBV7-2|once
TGTGCCAGCAGCGAAGCGGGAGTAGCCGGCACAGATACGCAGTATTTT
CASSEAGVAGTDTQYF
>TRBJ1-2|TRBD1|TRBV7-6|-
TGTGCCAGCAGCTTAGGGGGACAGGGTTATAACTATGGCTACACCTTC
CASSLGGQGYNYGYTF
>TRBJ2-1|TRBD2|TRBV5-1|-
TGCGCCAGCAGGAGTCTAGCGGGGGGGTCCTACAATGAGCAGTTCTTC
CASRSLAGGSYNEQFF
>TRBJ2-5|TRBD1|TRBV4-3|-
TGCGCCAGCAGCCAAGATCTAAACAGGGGACAAGAGACCCAGTACTTC
CASSQDLNRGQETQYF
>TRBJ2-5|TRBD2|TRBV19|-
TGTGCCAGTAGTTCTGGGGGGGTTGGGAAGGAGACCCAGTACTTC
CASSSGGVGKETQYF
>TRBJ2-1|TRBD1|TRBV7-7|-
TGTGCCAGCAGCCAGGACAGGGCAAGCTACAATGAGCAGTTCTTC
CASSQDRASYNEQFF
>TRBJ1-2|-|TRBV6-1|-
TGTGCCAGCAGTGAAGCGCAAGCAGGGATCTACGGCTACACCTTC
CASSEAQAGIYGYTF
>TRBJ1-1|-|TRBV7-2|once
TGTGCCAGCAGCTTAGACCCAAGTTTGGCCACTGAAGCTTTCTTT
CASSLDPSLATEAFF
>TRBJ1-2|TRBD1|TRBV4-2|-
TGTGCCAGCAGCCAAGCCACAGGACAGGCTAACTATGGCTACACCTTC
CASSQATGQANYGYTF
>TRBJ1-2|TRBD1|TRBV6-1|-
TGTGCCAGCAGTGAAGCGTGGCAGGGACAGGGCTACACCTTC
CASSEAWQGQGYTF
>TRBJ1-2|TRBD1|TRBV6-1|-
TGTGCCAGCAGTGTTAACCGGGACAGGGCGTTTTATGGCTACACCTTC
CASSVNRDRAFYGYTF
>TRBJ1-2|-|TRBV19|once
TGTGCCAGTAGTATCGGGGTTGGACAGAATTATGGCTACACCTTC
CASSIGVGQNYGYTF
>TRBJ2-4|TRBD2|TRBV2|-
TGTGCCAGCAGTGGCGGGCTAGCGGGGAGGGCCAAAAACATTCAGTACTTC
CASSGGLAGRAKNIQYF
>TRBJ1-1|TRBD1|TRBV19|-
TGTGCCAGTAGCTGGACAGGGGCGAACACTGAAGCTTTCTTT
CASSWTGANTEAFF
>TRBJ1-1|-|TRBV4-1|-
TGCGCCAGCAGCCAAGGGCAGGCGTCGGAAGCTTTCTTT
CASSQGQASEAFF
>TRBJ2-3|-|TRBV2|-
TGTGCCAGCAGTGAAGCGTCCAACACAGATACGCAGTATTTT
CASSEASNTDTQYF
>TRBJ2-1|TRBD2|TRBV5-1|once
TGCGCCAGCAGCTTGGGACTAGCGGGGGTATACAATGAGCAGTTCTTC
CASSLGLAGVYNEQFF
>TRBJ2-2|TRBD2|TRBV19|-
TGTGCCAGTACCCCGACTAGCGGGGGAAACACCGGGGAGCTGTTTTTT
CASTPTSGGNTGELFF
>TRBJ1-6|-|TRBV6-1|once
TGTGCCAGCAGTGAACGGGGGGGGCCCCTCCACTTT
CASSERGGPLHF
>TRBJ2-3|TRBD1|TRBV4-1|-
TGCGCCAGCAGGGACGTACAGGGGGCGGGAGATACGCAGTATTTT
CASRDVQGAGDTQYF
>TRBJ1-2|-|TRBV27|-
TGTGCCAGCAGTCCAAGCCCGATAGCGTCTTATGGCTACACCTTC
CASSPSPIASYGYTF
>TRBJ1-5|-|TRBV19|-
TGTGCCAGTACTAACTATGTGGGACAAAAAGGGGATCAGCCCCAGCATTTT
CASTNYVGQKGDQPQHF
>TRBJ2-2|TRBD1|TRBV9|-
TGTGCCAGTCGACAGGGGGAATACACCGGGGAGCTGTTTTTT
CASRQGEYTGELFF
>TRBJ1-3|TRBD1|TRBV4-2|-
TGTGCCAGCAGCCTAGGGGACAGGTTCTCTGGAAACACCATATATTTT
CASSLGDRFSGNTIYF
>TRBJ1-1|-|TRBV28|-
TGTGCCAGCAACCTACAGGAGAAAGCTTTCTTT
CASNLQEKAFF
>TRBJ2-2|TRBD1|TRBV10-1|-
TGCGCCAGCAAGCCGGGACAGGGGATCGGGGAGCTGTTTTTT
CASKPGQGIGELFF
>TRBJ1-1|TRBD1|TRBV28|-
TGTGCCAGCAGTTCGGTCAGGGGGCATAACACTGAAGCTTTCTTT
CASSSVRGHNTEAFF
>TRBJ1-2|TRBD1|TRBV14|-
TGTGCCAGCAGCCACCCTAGGACAGGGGGCTCCTATGGCTACACCTTC
CASSHPRTGGSYGYTF
>TRBJ2-1|TRBD2|TRBV18|-
TGTGCCAGCTCACCGCTAGCGGGATCAGGGAGCTCCTACAATGAGCAGTTCTTC
CASSPLAGSGSSYNEQFF
>TRBJ1-3|-|TRBV10-3|-
TGTGCCATCGAGGCGCCCGGGGGAACTGGAAACACCATATATTTT
CAIEAPGGTGNTIYF
>TRBJ1-2|-|TRBV5-6|-
TGTGCCAGCAGCTTGGACAAGTACTATGGCTACACCTTC
CASSLDKYYGYTF